This is a list of T cell receptor beta chains from one sample in a study of blood T cells in healthy people across ages. Via MiXCR, TCRdb re-called the 5' RACE reads, giving one row per CDR3 protein. This sample has about 930,000 distinct CDR3 sequences, with roughly 29% found just once. These data also featured in a second study, about T cells of mothers and their children.

The sequenced sample consisted of blood. These receptor sequences come from a woman aged 35 to 49 in good health. Both conserved end residues are part of each CDR3. Each record gives: V gene, clone size, D gene, J gene, CDR3 protein, CDR3 DNA. The D gene is left open where the match is weak. For some rows the clone size is stated as once, few or many, or as a class when expanded; others skip it.

TRBV7-8	NA	NA	TRBJ2-7	CASSLDFSSEQYF	TGTGCCAGCAGTTTAGACTTCTCCTCCGAGCAGTACTTC
TRBV5-1	NA	TRBD1	TRBJ1-4	CASSPGGQANEKLFF	TGCGCCAGCAGCCCCGGGGGACAGGCTAATGAAAAACTGTTTTTT
TRBV20-1	NA	NA	TRBJ2-7	CSASFPGTPYEQYF	TGCAGTGCTAGCTTCCCAGGAACACCCTACGAGCAGTACTTC
TRBV5-1	NA	TRBD2	TRBJ2-1	CASSPGGEYNEQFF	TGCGCCAGTAGCCCTGGGGGGGAATACAATGAGCAGTTCTTC
TRBV5-1	NA	TRBD1	TRBJ2-5	CASSPGDRAQETQYF	TGCGCCAGCAGCCCCGGGGACAGGGCCCAAGAGACCCAGTACTTC
TRBV5-6	NA	NA	TRBJ1-2	CASSPTIISLGGYTF	TGTGCCAGCAGCCCAACCATCATCTCCTTAGGGGGCTACACCTTC
TRBV20-1	few	TRBD1	TRBJ1-6	CSARTTGGVESSPLHF	TGCAGTGCTAGAACAACAGGGGGCGTGGAGAGTTCACCCCTCCACTTT
TRBV5-1	NA	NA	TRBJ1-5	CANSPGTTNQPQHF	TGCGCCAACAGCCCCGGGACAACCAATCAGCCCCAGCATTTT
TRBV18	NA	TRBD1	TRBJ2-1	CASSFSRQGTYEQFF	TGTGCCAGCTCTTTTTCGAGACAGGGGACCTACGAGCAGTTCTTC
TRBV7-2	NA	NA	TRBJ2-1	CASSSGPRTGEQFF	TGTGCCAGCAGCTCGGGACCTAGAACGGGTGAGCAGTTCTTC
TRBV12-3/TRBV12-4	NA	NA	TRBJ2-7	CASRRQGGLYEQYF	TGTGCCAGCAGACGACAGGGAGGGCTCTACGAGCAGTACTTC
TRBV6-5	NA	NA	TRBJ2-2	CASSYSRVREGGPNTGELFF	TGTGCCAGCAGTTACTCGAGAGTTAGAGAGGGGGGTCCCAACACCGGGGAGCTGTTTTTT
TRBV24-1	once	NA	TRBJ2-7	CATSDSPATYNEQYF	TGTGCCACCAGTGATTCCCCGGCCACTTACAATGAGCAGTACTTC
TRBV5-6	many	NA	TRBJ2-5	CASSDTSVGEAQYF	TGTGCCAGCAGCGATACTAGTGTAGGGGAGGCCCAGTACTTC
TRBV24-1	few	NA	TRBJ2-1	CATSDIDRFGNNEQFF	TGTGCCACCAGTGATATTGACAGGTTCGGAAACAATGAGCAGTTCTTC
TRBV4-1	few	NA	TRBJ1-1	CASSQDQGPPLRTEAFF	TGCGCCAGCAGCCAAGATCAAGGCCCTCCCCTGAGGACTGAAGCTTTCTTT
TRBV7-8	few	TRBD2	TRBJ2-7	CASSSSGTSGRSYEQYF	TGTGCCAGCAGCTCATCAGGGACTAGCGGGAGATCCTACGAGCAGTACTTC
TRBV29-1	many	NA	TRBJ1-2	CSVEAGWIGYTF	TGCAGCGTTGAAGCCGGCTGGATTGGCTACACCTTC
TRBV3-1	NA	NA	TRBJ2-5	CASSQDYRLQETQYF	TGTGCCAGCAGCCAAGATTACCGACTCCAAGAGACCCAGTACTTC
TRBV20-1	NA	NA	TRBJ2-7	CSAPVQGDEQYF	TGCAGTGCTCCCGTCCAGGGAGACGAGCAGTACTTC
TRBV28	NA	NA	TRBJ2-5	CASSLRYNEQYF	TGTGCCAGCAGTTTAAGGTACAATGAGCAGTACTTC
TRBV10-3	NA	NA	TRBJ2-3	CAISDLGTSTDTQYF	TGTGCCATCAGTGATTTGGGAACTAGCACAGATACGCAGTATTTT
TRBV15	many	NA	TRBJ2-5	CATSRDGGNKETQYF	TGTGCCACCAGCAGAGATGGCGGCAACAAAGAGACCCAGTACTTC
TRBV29-1	NA	NA	TRBJ1-2	CSVLEPGVDGYTF	TGCAGCGTTCTCGAACCAGGCGTGGATGGCTACACCTTC
TRBV29-1	many	NA	TRBJ2-1	CSVEEKGEQFF	TGCAGCGTTGAAGAGAAGGGTGAGCAGTTCTTC
TRBV20-1	NA	TRBD1	TRBJ1-6	CSATRGTANSPLHF	TGCAGTGCTACAAGAGGGACAGCTAATTCACCCCTCCACTTT
TRBV2	many	TRBD1	TRBJ2-7	CATDRGTGSSYEQYF	TGTGCCACCGACCGTGGGACAGGGAGCTCCTACGAGCAGTACTTC
TRBV10-3	NA	NA	TRBJ2-1	CAISMQGTDYNEQFF	TGTGCCATCAGTATGCAGGGTACAGACTACAATGAGCAGTTCTTC
TRBV20-1	NA	NA	TRBJ2-7	CSAHDAGNSYEQYF	TGCAGTGCCCACGACGCGGGGAATTCCTACGAGCAGTACTTC
TRBV30	NA	NA	TRBJ1-1	CAWSVTKSGLRRVNTEAFF	TGTGCCTGGAGTGTAACCAAGAGTGGGCTCCGCCGAGTGAACACTGAAGCTTTCTTT
TRBV12-3/TRBV12-4	many	NA	TRBJ2-7	CASSLGAASYEQYF	TGCGCCAGCAGCTTGGGGGCAGCGTCCTACGAGCAGTACTTC
TRBV20-1	few	NA	TRBJ1-1	CSAVVGGGGTEAFF	TGCAGTGCGGTAGTAGGTGGAGGAGGAACTGAAGCTTTCTTT
TRBV28	NA	TRBD2	TRBJ2-5	CASSPLPSGAPGNEQYF	TGTGCCAGCTCACCACTGCCTAGCGGGGCACCGGGAAATGAGCAGTACTTC
TRBV5-1	many	TRBD1	TRBJ2-1	CASSLDGQGATDEQFF	TGCGCCAGCAGCTTGGATGGACAGGGGGCTACTGATGAGCAGTTCTTC
TRBV5-1	few	NA	TRBJ2-7	CASSLGLGAGIRGTYEQYF	TGCGCCAGCAGCTTGGGCCTTGGGGCTGGAATACGGGGGACCTACGAGCAGTACTTC
TRBV27	NA	NA	TRBJ2-7	CASTRPDRPYEQYF	TGTGCCAGCACCCGCCCGGACAGACCCTACGAGCAGTACTTC
TRBV5-1	few	NA	TRBJ1-1	CASSLSEYTEAFF	TGCGCCAGCAGCTTAAGTGAGTACACTGAAGCTTTCTTT
TRBV10-3	few	NA	TRBJ1-5	CAISRTDSNQPQHF	TGTGCCATCAGCCGGACAGATAGCAATCAGCCCCAGCATTTT
TRBV5-1	few	TRBD1	TRBJ1-2	CASSLALTGGKGYTF	TGCGCCAGCAGCTTGGCCCTTACAGGGGGCAAGGGCTACACCTTC
TRBV9	few	TRBD2	TRBJ2-2	CASSTSAGGLTGELFF	TGTGCCAGCAGCACCTCAGCGGGGGGGCTCACCGGGGAGCTGTTTTTT
TRBV7-3	NA	NA	TRBJ2-5	CASSLGLLTQETQYF	TGTGCCAGCAGCTTAGGGTTGCTCACGCAAGAGACCCAGTACTTC
TRBV7-9	NA	NA	TRBJ1-2	CASSLRTVDGYTF	TGTGCCAGCAGCCTAAGGACAGTTGATGGCTACACCTTC
TRBV20-1	NA	TRBD1	TRBJ2-1	CSAPDTGQGEHNEQFF	TGCAGTGCCCCGGACACCGGACAGGGGGAACACAATGAGCAGTTCTTC
TRBV27	many	NA	TRBJ2-7	CASSQPTGYEQYF	TGTGCCAGCAGTCAACCTACAGGGTACGAGCAGTACTTC
TRBV6-2/TRBV6-3	NA	NA	TRBJ1-2	CASSYQTDGYTF	TGTGCCAGCAGTTACCAGACGGATGGCTACACCTTC
TRBV7-9	many	NA	TRBJ2-3	CASSPLGTRGDTQYF	TGTGCCAGCAGCCCTCTAGGAACCCGGGGGGATACGCAGTATTTT
TRBV28	NA	NA	TRBJ2-7	CASSTLRGQSSYNEQYF	TGCGCCAGCAGCACCCTACGGGGCCAGAGCTCCTACAATGAGCAGTACTTC
TRBV5-1	few	NA	TRBJ2-3	CASSLGKSTDTQYF	TGCGCCAGCAGCTTGGGCAAGAGCACAGATACGCAGTATTTT
TRBV7-6	many	NA	TRBJ2-7	CASSTPGYEQYF	TGTGCCAGCAGCACCCCAGGCTACGAGCAGTACTTC
TRBV2	NA	NA	TRBJ2-5	CASNGAETQYF	TGTGCCAGCAATGGGGCGGAGACCCAGTACTTC
TRBV5-1	NA	NA	TRBJ2-1	CASSNTGYSYNEQFF	TGCGCCAGCAGCAACACAGGGTACTCCTACAATGAGCAGTTCTTC
TRBV5-1	NA	TRBD1	TRBJ1-1	CASSLASQGGTEAFF	TGCGCCAGCAGCTTGGCCTCTCAGGGGGGGACTGAAGCTTTCTTT
TRBV29-1	once	TRBD1	TRBJ2-7	CSAGTGDCYEQYF	TGCAGCGCCGGGACAGGAGATTGCTACGAGCAGTACTTC
TRBV7-6	NA	NA	TRBJ2-3	CASSLAEGTDTQYF	TGTGCCAGCAGCTTAGCGGAGGGCACAGATACGCAGTATTTT
TRBV5-6	few	NA	TRBJ1-6	CASSQDAVYNSPLHF	TGTGCCAGCAGCCAGGACGCGGTTTATAATTCACCCCTCCACTTT
TRBV7-2	many	TRBD1	TRBJ1-6	CASSLEGTVDSPLHF	TGTGCCAGCAGCTTAGAGGGGACAGTCGATTCACCCCTCCACTTT
TRBV27	NA	NA	TRBJ1-1	CASSHTTLNTEAFF	TGTGCCAGCAGTCATACAACATTGAACACTGAAGCTTTCTTT